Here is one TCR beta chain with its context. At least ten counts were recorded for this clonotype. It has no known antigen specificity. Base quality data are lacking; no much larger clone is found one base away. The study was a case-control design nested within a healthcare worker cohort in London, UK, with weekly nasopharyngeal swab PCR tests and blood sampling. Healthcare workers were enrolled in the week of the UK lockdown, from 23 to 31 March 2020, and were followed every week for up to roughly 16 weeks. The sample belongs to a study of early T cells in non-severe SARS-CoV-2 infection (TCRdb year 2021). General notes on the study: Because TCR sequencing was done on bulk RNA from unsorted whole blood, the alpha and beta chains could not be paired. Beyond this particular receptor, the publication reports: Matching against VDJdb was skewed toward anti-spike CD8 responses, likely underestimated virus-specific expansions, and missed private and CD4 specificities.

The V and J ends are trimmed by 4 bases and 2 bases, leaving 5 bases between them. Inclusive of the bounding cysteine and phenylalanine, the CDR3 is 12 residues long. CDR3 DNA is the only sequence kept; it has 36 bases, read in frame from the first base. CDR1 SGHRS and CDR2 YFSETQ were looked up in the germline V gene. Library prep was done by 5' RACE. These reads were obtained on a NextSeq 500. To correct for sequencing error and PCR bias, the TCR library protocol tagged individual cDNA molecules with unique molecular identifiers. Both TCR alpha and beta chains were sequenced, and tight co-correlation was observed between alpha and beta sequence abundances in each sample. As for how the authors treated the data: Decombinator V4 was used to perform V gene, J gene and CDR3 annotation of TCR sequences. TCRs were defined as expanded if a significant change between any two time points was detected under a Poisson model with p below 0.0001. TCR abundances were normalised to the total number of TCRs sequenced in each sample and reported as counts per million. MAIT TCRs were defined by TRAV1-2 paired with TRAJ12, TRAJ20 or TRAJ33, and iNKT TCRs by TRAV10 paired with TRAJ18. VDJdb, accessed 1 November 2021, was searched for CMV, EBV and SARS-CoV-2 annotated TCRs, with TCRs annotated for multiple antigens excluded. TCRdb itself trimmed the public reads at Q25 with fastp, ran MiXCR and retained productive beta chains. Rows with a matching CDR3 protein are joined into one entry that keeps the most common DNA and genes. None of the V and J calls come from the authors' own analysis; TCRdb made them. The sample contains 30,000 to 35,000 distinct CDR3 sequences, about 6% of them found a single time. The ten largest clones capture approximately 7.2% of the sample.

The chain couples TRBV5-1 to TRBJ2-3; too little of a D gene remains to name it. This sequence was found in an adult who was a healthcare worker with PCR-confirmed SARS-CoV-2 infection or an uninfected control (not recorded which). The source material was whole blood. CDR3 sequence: CASSQYTDTQYF. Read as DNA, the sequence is TGCGCCAGCAGCCAATACACAGATACGCAGTATTTT.